This T cell receptor (beta chain) came from a study of T cell repertoires in cytomegalovirus infection. Study summary: Recently identified HLA-C-restricted and well-studied HLA-B-restricted CMV epitopes were used. Public TCR beta signatures provided an indication of both CMV infection and a matching HLA type.

V dropped 4 bases and J dropped 6 bases, with 9 bases sitting between them. In germline, CDR1 is SEHNR, CDR2 FQNEAQ (reference sequence). CDR3 size: 12 residues. TCRdb re-derived calls from the reads in MiXCR, one entry per CDR3 protein. The sample lists about 110,000 distinct CDR3 sequences, roughly 30% occurring once. The table lists this clonotype with a few counts. Its matching antigen is unknown. This TCR was recovered from a human donor in good health (CMV status not recorded). Some clones in this sample may be carry-over from other donors' samples. The source material was CD8+ T cells from cultured PBMCs, sampled from culture after CMV antigen stimulation. This chain joins TRBV7-9 and TRBJ1-2; tentative D call: TRBD1 (5 bases). The CDR3 spells CASSWEGDGYTF. CDR3 coding DNA: TGTGCCAGCAGCTGGGAAGGGGATGGCTACACCTTC.